This is a list of T cell receptor beta chains from one sample in a study of T-cell memory formation after mild COVID-19. TCRdb fed the 5' RACE reads into MiXCR, producing one record per CDR3 protein. The sample lists some 450,000 distinct CDR3 sequences; 15% to 20% were seen once. The material sequenced was PBMCs or a T cell subset sorted from them (not recorded which). The receptors shown here come from a man aged 18 to 30 who had mild COVID-19 (a few samples of this study predate the infection). Cell type and time point are not known. Both conserved end residues are part of each CDR3. Each record gives: D gene, J gene, CDR3 length, V gene, clone size, CDR3 protein, CDR3 DNA. A D gene is named only where the DNA matches it firmly. Clone size is given for some rows only: seen once, a few or many times, or a class if the clone is expanded.

TRBD2,TRBJ2-1,15,TRBV15,.,CATSNLAGGPNEQFF,TGTGCCACCAGCAACTTGGCGGGAGGGCCAAATGAGCAGTTCTTC
.,TRBJ2-3,14,TRBV5-1,few,CASSPGLHTDTQYF,TGCGCCAGCAGCCCGGGTCTCCACACAGATACGCAGTATTTT
.,TRBJ2-2,14,TRBV6-5,many,CASSARTLRGELFF,TGTGCCAGCAGTGCTCGGACCCTCAGGGGGGAGCTGTTTTTT
.,TRBJ1-6,13,TRBV5-1,few,CASSRQIGSPLHF,TGCGCCAGCAGTCGTCAGATAGGTTCACCCCTCCACTTT
TRBD2,TRBJ2-1,18,TRBV5-1,few,CASSLDGTSGGGREEQFF,TGCGCCAGCAGCTTGGATGGGACTAGCGGGGGGGGCCGGGAGGAGCAGTTCTTC
TRBD1,TRBJ2-7,17,TRBV4-1,.,CASSQAFRGTGVYEQYF,TGCGCCAGCAGCCAAGCCTTTCGGGGAACAGGGGTCTACGAGCAGTACTTC
.,TRBJ2-1,11,TRBV2,few,CATRYYNEQFF,TGTGCCACCCGGTACTACAATGAGCAGTTCTTC
TRBD1,TRBJ2-5,14,TRBV25-1,few,CASSEGDRTETQYF,TGTGCCAGCAGTGAAGGGGACAGGACAGAGACCCAGTACTTC
TRBD1,TRBJ2-3,15,TRBV5-6,.,CASSSTGGPTDTQYF,TGTGCCAGCAGCTCAACAGGGGGCCCCACAGATACGCAGTATTTT
TRBD1,TRBJ1-1,14,TRBV5-1,few,CASSQTGPNTEAFF,TGCGCCAGCAGCCAGACAGGGCCGAACACTGAAGCTTTCTTT
TRBD1,TRBJ2-7,15,TRBV6-5,.,CASSYAGTGLYEQYF,TGTGCCAGCAGTTACGCCGGGACAGGGCTCTACGAGCAGTACTTC
.,TRBJ1-6,19,TRBV6-5,.,CASSYSKVKQDPGNSPLHF,TGTGCCAGCAGTTACTCGAAGGTTAAGCAGGATCCGGGCAATTCACCCCTCCACTTT
.,TRBJ2-2,15,TRBV23-1,.,CASSHGGRVAGELFF,TGCGCCAGCAGTCACGGCGGGCGGGTGGCCGGGGAGCTGTTTTTT
.,TRBJ1-3,16,TRBV7-2,few,CASSLSRRRDGRGLYF,TGTGCCAGCAGCTTAAGTAGACGCCGCGATGGTCGGGGATTATATTTT
TRBD2,TRBJ2-3,13,TRBV20-1,.,CSANSGGADTQYF,TGCAGTGCTAATAGCGGGGGGGCTGATACGCAGTATTTT
.,TRBJ2-1,14,TRBV7-6,.,CASSSSGGPNEQFF,TGTGCCAGCAGCTCAAGTGGGGGGCCCAATGAGCAGTTCTTC
.,TRBJ1-4,15,TRBV7-2,.,CASSSVGQSNEKLFF,TGTGCCAGCAGCTCGGTCGGACAGAGTAATGAAAAACTGTTTTTT
.,TRBJ1-2,15,TRBV6-2/TRBV6-3,few,CASSRRTAANYGYTF,TGTGCCAGCTCGAGGAGGACGGCTGCTAACTATGGCTACACCTTC
.,TRBJ1-5,13,TRBV19,.,CASSKLDIQPQHF,TGTGCCAGTAGTAAATTGGACATTCAGCCCCAGCATTTT
.,TRBJ2-4,14,TRBV20-1,many,CSAVFQVAKNIQYF,TGCAGTGCCGTGTTCCAGGTAGCCAAAAACATTCAGTACTTC
TRBD2,TRBJ2-7,14,TRBV6-2/TRBV6-3,.,CASTRLAGGYEQYF,TGTGCCAGCACCAGACTAGCGGGTGGCTACGAGCAGTACTTC
.,TRBJ2-5,14,TRBV27,once,CASSFGRSQETQYF,TGTGCCAGCAGTTTTGGGCGGTCCCAAGAGACCCAGTACTTC
TRBD2,TRBJ2-5,14,TRBV2,many,CASPKSSGGETQYF,TGTGCCAGCCCTAAGTCTAGCGGAGGAGAGACCCAGTACTTC
.,TRBJ1-2,14,TRBV5-1,few,CASSPEGVDYGYTF,TGCGCCAGCAGCCCGGAGGGGGTTGACTATGGCTACACCTTC
.,TRBJ1-3,16,TRBV9,.,CASSVGPGATGNTIYF,TGTGCCAGCAGCGTAGGGCCGGGGGCGACTGGAAACACCATATATTTT
TRBD1,TRBJ1-5,19,TRBV7-2,few,CASSFLSGQGGYSNQPQHF,TGTGCCAGCAGCTTCCTCTCGGGACAGGGGGGGTATAGCAATCAGCCCCAGCATTTT
.,TRBJ2-1,13,TRBV7-9,few,CASSLADSNEQFF,TGTGCCAGCAGCTTAGCGGACTCAAATGAGCAGTTCTTC
.,TRBJ2-7,12,TRBV6-2/TRBV6-3,few,CASRTQIYEQYF,TGTGCCAGCCGAACTCAGATCTACGAGCAGTACTTC
.,TRBJ2-3,13,TRBV20-1,.,CSGNTGSTDTQYF,TGCAGTGGCAATACAGGGAGCACAGATACGCAGTATTTT
.,TRBJ2-3,13,TRBV5-1,many,CASSLVAEDTQYF,TGCGCCAGCAGCTTGGTGGCCGAGGATACGCAGTATTTT
TRBD2,TRBJ2-3,13,TRBV7-9,.,CASSREGVHTQYF,TGTGCCAGCAGCCGGGAGGGTGTGCATACGCAGTATTTT
.,TRBJ1-2,14,TRBV11-2,few,CASSFGTSNYGYTF,TGTGCCAGCAGCTTCGGGACATCCAACTATGGCTACACCTTC
TRBD2,TRBJ2-1,14,TRBV2,few,CATRGGSSYNEQFF,TGTGCCACCCGGGGGGGGAGCTCCTACAATGAGCAGTTCTTC
TRBD2,TRBJ2-3,16,TRBV6-1,.,CASSVFGGGAADTQYF,TGTGCCAGCAGTGTATTTGGCGGGGGGGCCGCAGATACGCAGTATTTT
.,TRBJ1-3,15,TRBV12-3/TRBV12-4,.,CASSFPGSRRNTIYF,TGTGCCAGCAGTTTCCCCGGATCTCGTAGAAACACCATATATTTT
.,TRBJ1-2,14,TRBV6-6,once,CASSYSRGQEGYTF,TGTGCCAGCAGTTACTCGCGGGGGCAGGAAGGCTACACCTTC
.,TRBJ1-5,15,TRBV3-1,many,CASSTQAGGGQPQHF,TGTGCCAGCAGCACCCAAGCCGGGGGAGGGCAGCCCCAGCATTTT
.,TRBJ2-1,13,TRBV30,many,CAWSLGIYNEQFF,TGTGCCTGGAGTCTGGGAATCTACAATGAGCAGTTCTTC
.,TRBJ1-2,14,TRBV5-1,once,CASSLDRLMVGYTF,TGCGCCAGCAGCCTGGACCGACTCATGGTAGGCTACACCTTC
.,TRBJ2-5,13,TRBV9,many,CASSDDGHETQYF,TGTGCCAGCAGCGACGACGGTCACGAGACCCAGTACTTC
TRBD1,TRBJ1-2,14,TRBV6-5,.,CASSSGQGYPGYTF,TGTGCCAGCAGCTCAGGACAGGGATATCCCGGCTACACCTTC
.,TRBJ2-2,14,TRBV29-1,.,CSVEGLLATGELFF,TGCAGCGTTGAGGGTTTGTTGGCCACCGGGGAGCTGTTTTTT
.,TRBJ2-3,13,TRBV11-2,few,CASRQASADTQYF,TGTGCCAGCCGCCAGGCTAGCGCAGATACGCAGTATTTT
.,TRBJ1-1,15,TRBV5-1,few,CASSPGWGGNTEAFF,TGCGCCAGCAGCCCCGGATGGGGGGGAAACACTGAAGCTTTCTTT
.,TRBJ1-4,12,TRBV21-1,few,CASSPTLRGLFF,TGTGCCAGCAGTCCTACTTTACGGGGGCTGTTTTTT
TRBD1,TRBJ2-6,13,TRBV28,.,CASGDRGHRVLTF,TGTGCCAGCGGGGACAGGGGACATCGGGTCCTGACTTTC
.,TRBJ1-2,13,TRBV28,.,CASSIRGNYGYTF,TGTGCCAGCAGCATCAGGGGCAACTATGGCTACACCTTC
TRBD1,TRBJ2-1,15,TRBV6-6,.,CASRGGTGRWNEQFF,TGTGCCAGCAGGGGAGGGACAGGGAGATGGAATGAGCAGTTCTTC
TRBD2,TRBJ2-3,17,TRBV5-6,.,CASSLYLAGGTTDTQYF,TGTGCCAGCAGCCTTTATTTAGCGGGTGGTACCACAGATACGCAGTATTTT
.,TRBJ1-2,13,TRBV7-2,many,CASSSGGGYGYTF,TGTGCCAGCAGCTCGGGGGGAGGCTATGGCTACACCTTC
.,TRBJ1-4,10,TRBV20-1,.,CSVGAEKLFF,TGCAGTGTGGGGGCTGAAAAACTGTTTTTT
TRBD1,TRBJ1-1,14,TRBV5-1,many,CASSLDRGNTEAFF,TGTGCCAGCAGCTTAGACAGGGGGAACACTGAAGCTTTCTTT
TRBD2,TRBJ2-3,16,TRBV7-3,few,CASSPWTSGGADTQYF,TGTGCCAGCAGCCCTTGGACTAGCGGGGGGGCAGATACGCAGTATTTT
.,TRBJ2-1,13,TRBV6-2/TRBV6-3,many,CASSYGGHNEQFF,TGTGCCAGCTCCTACGGGGGGCACAATGAGCAGTTCTTC
.,TRBJ2-2,15,TRBV5-1,.,CASSLESSNTGELFF,TGCGCCAGCAGCTTGGAGAGTTCGAACACCGGGGAGCTGTTTTTT